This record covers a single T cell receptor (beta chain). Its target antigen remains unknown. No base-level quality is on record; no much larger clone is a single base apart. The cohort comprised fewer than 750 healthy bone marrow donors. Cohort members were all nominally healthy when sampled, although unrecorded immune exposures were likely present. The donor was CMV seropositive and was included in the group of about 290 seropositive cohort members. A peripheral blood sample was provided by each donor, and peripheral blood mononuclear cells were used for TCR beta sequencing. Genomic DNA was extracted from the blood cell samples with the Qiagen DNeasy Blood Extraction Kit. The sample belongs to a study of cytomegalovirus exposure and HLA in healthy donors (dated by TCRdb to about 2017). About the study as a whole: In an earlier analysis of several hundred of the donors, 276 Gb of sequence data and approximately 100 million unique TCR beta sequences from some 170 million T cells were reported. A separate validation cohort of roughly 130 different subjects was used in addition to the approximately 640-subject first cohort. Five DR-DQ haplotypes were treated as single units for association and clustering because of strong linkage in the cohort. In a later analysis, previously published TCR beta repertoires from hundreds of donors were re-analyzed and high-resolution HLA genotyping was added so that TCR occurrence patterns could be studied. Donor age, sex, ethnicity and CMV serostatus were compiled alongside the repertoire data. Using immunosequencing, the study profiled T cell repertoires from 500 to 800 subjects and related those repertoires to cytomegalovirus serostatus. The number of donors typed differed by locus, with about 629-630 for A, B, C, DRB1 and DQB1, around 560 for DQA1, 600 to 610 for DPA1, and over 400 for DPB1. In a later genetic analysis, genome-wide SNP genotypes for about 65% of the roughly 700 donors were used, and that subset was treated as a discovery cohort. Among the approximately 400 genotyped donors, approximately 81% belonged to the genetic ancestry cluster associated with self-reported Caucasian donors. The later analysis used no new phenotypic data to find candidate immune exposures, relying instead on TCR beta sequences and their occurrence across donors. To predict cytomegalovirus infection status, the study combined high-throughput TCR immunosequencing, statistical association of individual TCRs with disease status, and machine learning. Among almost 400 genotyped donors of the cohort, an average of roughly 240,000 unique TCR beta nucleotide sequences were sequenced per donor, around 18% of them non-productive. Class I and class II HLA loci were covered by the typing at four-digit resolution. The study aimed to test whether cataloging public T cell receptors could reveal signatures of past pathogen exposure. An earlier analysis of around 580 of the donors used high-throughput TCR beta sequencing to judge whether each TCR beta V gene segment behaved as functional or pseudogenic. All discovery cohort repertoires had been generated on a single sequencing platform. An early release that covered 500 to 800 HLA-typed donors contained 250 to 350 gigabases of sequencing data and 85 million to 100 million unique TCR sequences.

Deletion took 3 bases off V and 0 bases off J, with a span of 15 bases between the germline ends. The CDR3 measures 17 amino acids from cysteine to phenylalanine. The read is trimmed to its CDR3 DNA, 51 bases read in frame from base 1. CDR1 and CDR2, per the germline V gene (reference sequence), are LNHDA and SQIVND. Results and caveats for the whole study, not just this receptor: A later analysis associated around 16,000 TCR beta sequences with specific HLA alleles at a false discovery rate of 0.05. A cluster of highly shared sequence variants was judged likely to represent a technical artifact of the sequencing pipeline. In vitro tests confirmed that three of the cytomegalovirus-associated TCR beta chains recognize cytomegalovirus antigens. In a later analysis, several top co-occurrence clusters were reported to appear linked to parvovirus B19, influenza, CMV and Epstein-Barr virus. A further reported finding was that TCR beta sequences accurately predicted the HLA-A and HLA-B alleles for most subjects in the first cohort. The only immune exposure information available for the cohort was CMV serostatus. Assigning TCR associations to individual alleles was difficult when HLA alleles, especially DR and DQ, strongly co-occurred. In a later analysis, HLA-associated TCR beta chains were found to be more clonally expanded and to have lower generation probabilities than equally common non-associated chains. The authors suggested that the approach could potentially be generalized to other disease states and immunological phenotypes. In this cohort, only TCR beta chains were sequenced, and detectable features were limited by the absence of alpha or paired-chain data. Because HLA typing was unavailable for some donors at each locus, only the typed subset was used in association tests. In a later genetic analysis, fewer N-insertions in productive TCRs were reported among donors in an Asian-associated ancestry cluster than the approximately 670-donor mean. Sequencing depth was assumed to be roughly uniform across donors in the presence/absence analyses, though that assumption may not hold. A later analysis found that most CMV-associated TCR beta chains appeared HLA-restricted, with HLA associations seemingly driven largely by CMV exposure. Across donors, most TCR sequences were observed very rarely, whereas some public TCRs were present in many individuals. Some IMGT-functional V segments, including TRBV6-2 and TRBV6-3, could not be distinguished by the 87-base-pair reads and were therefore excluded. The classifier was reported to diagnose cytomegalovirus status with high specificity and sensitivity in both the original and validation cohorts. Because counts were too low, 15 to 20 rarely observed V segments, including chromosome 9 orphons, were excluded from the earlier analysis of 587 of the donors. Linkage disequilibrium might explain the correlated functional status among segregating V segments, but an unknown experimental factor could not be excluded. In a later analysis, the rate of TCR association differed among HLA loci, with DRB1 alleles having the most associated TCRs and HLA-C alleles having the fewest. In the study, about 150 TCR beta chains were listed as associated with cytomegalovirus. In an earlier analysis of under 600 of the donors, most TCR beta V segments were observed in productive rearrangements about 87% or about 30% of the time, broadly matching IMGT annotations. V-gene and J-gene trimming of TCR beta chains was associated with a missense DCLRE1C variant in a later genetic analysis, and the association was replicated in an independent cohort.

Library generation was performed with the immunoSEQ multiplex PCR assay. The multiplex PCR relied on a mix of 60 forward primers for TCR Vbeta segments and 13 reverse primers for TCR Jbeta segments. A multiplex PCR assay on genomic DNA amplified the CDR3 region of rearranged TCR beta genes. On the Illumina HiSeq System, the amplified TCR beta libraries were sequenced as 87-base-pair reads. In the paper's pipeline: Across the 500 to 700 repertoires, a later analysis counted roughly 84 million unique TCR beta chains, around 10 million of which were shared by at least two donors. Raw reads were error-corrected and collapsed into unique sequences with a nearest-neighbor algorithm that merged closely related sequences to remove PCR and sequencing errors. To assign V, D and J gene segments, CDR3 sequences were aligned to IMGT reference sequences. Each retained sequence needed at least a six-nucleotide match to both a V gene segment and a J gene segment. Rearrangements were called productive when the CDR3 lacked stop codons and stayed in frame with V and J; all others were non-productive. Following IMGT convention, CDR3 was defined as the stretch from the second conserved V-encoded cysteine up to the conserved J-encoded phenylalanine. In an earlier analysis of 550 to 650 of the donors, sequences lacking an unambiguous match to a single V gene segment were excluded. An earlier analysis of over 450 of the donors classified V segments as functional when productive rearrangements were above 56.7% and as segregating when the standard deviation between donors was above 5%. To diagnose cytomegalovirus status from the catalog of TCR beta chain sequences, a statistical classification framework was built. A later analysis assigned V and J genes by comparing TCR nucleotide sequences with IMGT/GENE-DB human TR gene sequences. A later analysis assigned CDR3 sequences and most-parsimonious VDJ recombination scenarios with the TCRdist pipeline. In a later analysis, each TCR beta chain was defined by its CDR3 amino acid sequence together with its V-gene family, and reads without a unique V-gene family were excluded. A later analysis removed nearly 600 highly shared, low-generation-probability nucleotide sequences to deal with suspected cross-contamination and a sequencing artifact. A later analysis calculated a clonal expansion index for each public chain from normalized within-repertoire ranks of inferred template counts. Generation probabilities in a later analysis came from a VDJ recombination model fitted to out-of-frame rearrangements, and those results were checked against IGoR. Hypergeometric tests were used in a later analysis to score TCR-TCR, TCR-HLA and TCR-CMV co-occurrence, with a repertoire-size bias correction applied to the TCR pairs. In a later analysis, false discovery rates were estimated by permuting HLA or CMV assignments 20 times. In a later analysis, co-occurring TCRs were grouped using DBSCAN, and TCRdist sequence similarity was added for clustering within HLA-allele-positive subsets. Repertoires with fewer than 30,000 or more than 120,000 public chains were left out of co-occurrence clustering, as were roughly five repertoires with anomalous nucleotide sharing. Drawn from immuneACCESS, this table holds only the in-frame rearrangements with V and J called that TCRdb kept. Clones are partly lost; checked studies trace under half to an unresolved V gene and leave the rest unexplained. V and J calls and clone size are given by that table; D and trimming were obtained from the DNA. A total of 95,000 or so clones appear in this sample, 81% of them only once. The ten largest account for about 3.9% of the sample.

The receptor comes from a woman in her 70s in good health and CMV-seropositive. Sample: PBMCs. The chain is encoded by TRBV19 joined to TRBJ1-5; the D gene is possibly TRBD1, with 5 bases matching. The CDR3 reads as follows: CASSIAQAGLSNQPQHF. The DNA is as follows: TGTGCCAGTAGTATTGCCCAGGCAGGGCTTAGCAATCAGCCCCAGCATTTT.